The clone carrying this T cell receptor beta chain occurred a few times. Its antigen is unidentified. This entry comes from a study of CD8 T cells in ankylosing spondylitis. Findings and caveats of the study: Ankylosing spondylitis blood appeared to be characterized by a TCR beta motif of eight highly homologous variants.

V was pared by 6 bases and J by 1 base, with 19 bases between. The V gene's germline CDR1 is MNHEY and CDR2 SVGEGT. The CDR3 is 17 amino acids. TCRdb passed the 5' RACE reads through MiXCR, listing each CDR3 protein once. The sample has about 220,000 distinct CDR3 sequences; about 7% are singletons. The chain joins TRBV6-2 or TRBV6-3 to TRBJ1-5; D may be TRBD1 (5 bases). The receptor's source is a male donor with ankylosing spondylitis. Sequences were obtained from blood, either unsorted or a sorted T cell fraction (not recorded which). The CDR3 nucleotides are TGTGCCAGCAGAGGAATACTGGGGGGGTTCAGCAATCAGCCCCAGCATTTT. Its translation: CASRGILGGFSNQPQHF.